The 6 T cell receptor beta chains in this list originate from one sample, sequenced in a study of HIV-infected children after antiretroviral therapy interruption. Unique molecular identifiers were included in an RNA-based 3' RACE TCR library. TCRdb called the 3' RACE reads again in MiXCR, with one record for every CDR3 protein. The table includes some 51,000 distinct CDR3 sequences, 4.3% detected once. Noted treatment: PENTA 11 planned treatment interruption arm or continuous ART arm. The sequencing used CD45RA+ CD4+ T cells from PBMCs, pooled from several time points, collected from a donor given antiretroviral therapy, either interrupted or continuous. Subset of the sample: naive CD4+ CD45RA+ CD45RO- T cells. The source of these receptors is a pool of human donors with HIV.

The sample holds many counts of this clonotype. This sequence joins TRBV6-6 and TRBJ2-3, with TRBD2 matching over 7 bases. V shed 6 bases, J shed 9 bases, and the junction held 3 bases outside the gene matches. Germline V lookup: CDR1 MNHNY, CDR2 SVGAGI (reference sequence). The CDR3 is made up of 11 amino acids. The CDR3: CASRREGTQYF. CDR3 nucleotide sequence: TGTGCCAGCAGGAGGGAGGGAACGCAGTATTTT.

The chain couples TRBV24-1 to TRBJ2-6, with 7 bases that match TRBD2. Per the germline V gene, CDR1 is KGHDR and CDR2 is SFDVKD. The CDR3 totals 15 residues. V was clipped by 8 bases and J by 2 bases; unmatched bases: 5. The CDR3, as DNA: TGTGCCACCACCATGGGAGGGCCTGGGGCCAACGTCCTGACTTTC. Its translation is CATTMGGPGANVLTF.

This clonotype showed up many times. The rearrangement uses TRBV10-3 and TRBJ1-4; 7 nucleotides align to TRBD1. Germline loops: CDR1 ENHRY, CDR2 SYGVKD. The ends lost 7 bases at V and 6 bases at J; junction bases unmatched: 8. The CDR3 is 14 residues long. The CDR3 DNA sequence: TGTGCCATCAAAGGGACCGGGACAGATGAAAAACTGTTTTTT. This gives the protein CAIKGTGTDEKLFF.

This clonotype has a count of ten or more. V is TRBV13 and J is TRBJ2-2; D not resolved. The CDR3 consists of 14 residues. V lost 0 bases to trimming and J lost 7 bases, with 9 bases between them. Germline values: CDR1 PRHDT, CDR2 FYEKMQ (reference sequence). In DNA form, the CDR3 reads TGTGCCAGCAGCTTAGGCCCGGCCCACGGGGAGCTGTTTTTT. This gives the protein CASSLGPAHGELFF.

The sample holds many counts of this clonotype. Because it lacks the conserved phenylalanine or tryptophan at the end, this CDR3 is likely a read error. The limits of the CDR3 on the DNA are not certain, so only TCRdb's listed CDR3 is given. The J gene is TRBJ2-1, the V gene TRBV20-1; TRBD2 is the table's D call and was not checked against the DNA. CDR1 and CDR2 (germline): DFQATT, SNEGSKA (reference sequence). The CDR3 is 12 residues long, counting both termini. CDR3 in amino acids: CSARDSGTSTSL.

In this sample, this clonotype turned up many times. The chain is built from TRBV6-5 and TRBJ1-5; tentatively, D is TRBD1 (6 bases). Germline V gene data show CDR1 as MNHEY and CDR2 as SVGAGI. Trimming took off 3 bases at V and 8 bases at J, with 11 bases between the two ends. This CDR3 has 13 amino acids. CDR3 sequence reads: CASSYNKGEPQHF. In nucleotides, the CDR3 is TGTGCCAGCAGTTATAACAAGGGGGAGCCCCAGCATTTT.